A selection of T cell receptor beta chains follows, all from one sample in a study of T cell repertoires in cytomegalovirus infection. The antigens for these receptors are not known. TCRdb recomputed calls from the reads with MiXCR, one row per CDR3 protein. The sample holds fewer than 1,000,000 distinct CDR3 sequences, about 33% seen once. Here the sequenced sample was cultured CD8+ T cells from PBMCs, taken from culture after CMV antigen stimulation. The receptors derive from a human donor in good health (CMV status not recorded). Some clones in this sample may be carry-over from other donors' samples. Each CDR3 is given without its conserved first and last residue. The order of the fields is CDR3 protein, V gene, clone size. Clone size is stated in some rows and not others, as once, few, many or a class when expanded.

ASSLPTQGAKDTQY TRBV7-9 few
ASSDRRFPNTGELF TRBV19 few
ASSLYSQSLKETQY TRBV7-2 many
ASSWKLEKLF TRBV7-6 few
ASRLQGAGANVLT TRBV28 many
ASSFSRPYEQY TRBV27 .
AVQMDTGELF TRBV10-3 few
ASTGTDLLDEQF TRBV7-2 few
ASSRYSNRDDTEAF TRBV19 few
ASSQDWSTDTQY TRBV3-1 few
ASSLDNQEAF TRBV7-6 few
ASSFVDFPNTGELF TRBV7-8 few
AIRTGLEQY TRBV10-3 .
ASSYMGQGTYGYT TRBV6-6 .
ASRSYPTGAYEQY TRBV6-2/TRBV6-3 .
ATSRVGQGFLGYT TRBV15 .
SARGQGRGVAGEQY TRBV20-1 .
ASSPTSGGAADTQY TRBV27 .
ASSALHELDHEQF TRBV9 .
ASSLVEGPNEKLF TRBV11-2 few
ASRYAGINYGYT TRBV27 few
ASSSGNDQF TRBV27 .
ASTLDRANTGELF TRBV12-3/TRBV12-4 .
ASSKAPDYEQY TRBV5-1 once
ASSPNEKEPIFSDEQF TRBV18 few
ASGIGRAIYGYT TRBV28 .
ASSVTSGGAQETQY TRBV7-9 few
ASKSTGGWETQY TRBV6-1 .
ASSLEGAGGAYNEQF TRBV7-6 many
ASSYWTGGNEQY TRBV6-5 few
ASTSALAGGITDTQY TRBV4-3 .
ASTYRGGYEQY TRBV12-3/TRBV12-4 .
ASSLTQGGSHTEAF TRBV12-3/TRBV12-4 few
ASSARFGELF TRBV7-2 few